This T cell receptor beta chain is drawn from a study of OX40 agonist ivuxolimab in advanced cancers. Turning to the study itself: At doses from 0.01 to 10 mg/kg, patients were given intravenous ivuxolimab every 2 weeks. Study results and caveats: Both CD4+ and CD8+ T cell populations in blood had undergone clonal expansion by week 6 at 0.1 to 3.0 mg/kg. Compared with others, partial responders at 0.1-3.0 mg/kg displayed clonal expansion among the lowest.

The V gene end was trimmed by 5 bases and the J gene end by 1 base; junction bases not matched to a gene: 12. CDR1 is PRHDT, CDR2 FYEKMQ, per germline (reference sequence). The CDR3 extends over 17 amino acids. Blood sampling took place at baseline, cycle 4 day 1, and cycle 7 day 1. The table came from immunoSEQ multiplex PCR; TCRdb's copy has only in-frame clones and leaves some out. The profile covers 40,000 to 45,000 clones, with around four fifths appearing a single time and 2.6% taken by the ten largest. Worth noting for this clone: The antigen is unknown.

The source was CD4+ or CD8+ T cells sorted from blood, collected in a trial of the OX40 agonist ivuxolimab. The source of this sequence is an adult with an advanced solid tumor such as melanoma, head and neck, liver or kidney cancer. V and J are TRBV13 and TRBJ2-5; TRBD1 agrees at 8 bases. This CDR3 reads CASSRRTGQGPQETQYF. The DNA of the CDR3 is TGTGCCAGCAGCAGACGAACCGGACAGGGTCCCCAAGAGACCCAGTACTTC.